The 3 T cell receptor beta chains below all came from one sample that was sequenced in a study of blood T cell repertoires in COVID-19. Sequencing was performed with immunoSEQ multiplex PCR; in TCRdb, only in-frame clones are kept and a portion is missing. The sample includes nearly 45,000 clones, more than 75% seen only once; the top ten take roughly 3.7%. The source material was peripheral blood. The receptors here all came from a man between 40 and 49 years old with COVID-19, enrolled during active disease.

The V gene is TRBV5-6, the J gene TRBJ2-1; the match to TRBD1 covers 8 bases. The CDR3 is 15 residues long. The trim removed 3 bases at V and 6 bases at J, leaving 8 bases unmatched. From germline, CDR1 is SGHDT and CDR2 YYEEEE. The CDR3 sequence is CASSSGWTGSNEQFF. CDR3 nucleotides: TGTGCCAGCAGCTCTGGCTGGACAGGGAGCAATGAGCAGTTCTTC. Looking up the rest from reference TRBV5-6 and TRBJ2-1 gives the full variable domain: DAGVTQSPTHLIKTRGQQVTLRCSPKSGHDTVSWYQQALGQGPQFIFQYYEEEERQRGNFPDRFSGHQFPNYSSELNVNALLLGDSALYLCASSSGWTGSNEQFFGPGTRLTVL.

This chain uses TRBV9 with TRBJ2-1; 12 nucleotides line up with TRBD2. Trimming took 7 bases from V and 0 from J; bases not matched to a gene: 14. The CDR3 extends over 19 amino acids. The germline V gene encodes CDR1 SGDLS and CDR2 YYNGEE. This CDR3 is CASSTRLAGARASYNEQFF. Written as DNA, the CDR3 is TGTGCCAGCTCCACCCGACTAGCGGGGGCACGGGCCTCCTACAATGAGCAGTTCTTC.

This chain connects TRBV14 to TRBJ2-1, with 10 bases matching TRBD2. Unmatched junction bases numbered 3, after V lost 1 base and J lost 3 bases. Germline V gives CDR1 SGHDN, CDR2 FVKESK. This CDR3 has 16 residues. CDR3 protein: CASSQGLAGFYNEQFF. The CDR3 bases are TGTGCCAGCAGCCAAGGACTAGCGGGTTTCTACAATGAGCAGTTCTTC.